This T cell receptor beta chain was retrieved from a study of blood T cells in healthy people across ages. Across the study: In model experiments, template switching was able to capture about one barcoded beta molecule for every two T cells that were present. Study-level results: Among long-lived donors, naive CD4+ cells were more numerous and diversity higher than in aged donors.

CDR1 and CDR2 from the germline V gene are LGHNA and YSLEER. Trimming removed 4 bases from V and 6 bases from J, with 13 bases in between. The CDR3 runs 13 residues. This clonotype came up a few times. Its specificity is not known. With a J-beta primer mix and a sample-barcoded 5' primer, a second PCR ran roughly 6 to 11 cycles. The study obtained at least 2.5 million CDR3-containing paired-end reads from every sample. Each CDR3 protein is one row after TCRdb ran MiXCR on the 5' RACE reads. The table lists about 830,000 distinct CDR3 sequences, around 68% of them singletons. This chain joins TRBV4-3 and TRBJ2-7; D unresolved. The material sequenced was blood. The TCR sequence derives from a man under 40 in good health. The CDR3, as DNA: TGCGCCAGCAGCCCCATATATCCGGGCGAGCAGTACTTC. Its protein is CASSPIYPGEQYF.